A single sample is the source of the 3 T cell receptor beta chains below, sequenced in a study of regulatory T cells in long-lasting Graves disease. Construction of the TCR beta libraries employed iRepertoire HTBI primers in conjunction with Arm-PCR of CDR3 regions. MiXCR was run by TCRdb on the multiplex PCR reads, yielding one entry per CDR3 protein. The repertoire holds 500,000 to 800,000 distinct CDR3 sequences, approximately 31% seen once, with under 55% in the top ten. Time point given: persistent/refractory GD, antithyroid drugs over 5 years with positive TRAb. The TCR library was prepared using RNA isolated from PBMCs. The input for sequencing was peripheral blood mononuclear cells (PBMCs), taken when the disease was refractory, from a patient treated with antithyroid drugs. Source of these receptors: a female donor with Graves disease.

The chain employs TRBV4-1 and TRBJ2-7, with unresolved D. Germline V gives CDR1 MGHRA, CDR2 YSYEKL. The V and J ends lost 0 bases and 6 bases respectively, with 12 bases between them. CDR3 length: 14 residues. This chain's CDR3 is CASSQDMAPGEQYF. The DNA of the CDR3 is TGCGCCAGCAGCCAAGACATGGCCCCCGGCGAGCAGTACTTC.

This chain uses TRBV5-1 with TRBJ1-5; 8 bases line up with TRBD1. There are 13 residues in the CDR3. Trimming at V came to 4 bases and at J to 8 bases, leaving 5 bases not matched to a gene. Germline V gives CDR1 SGHRS, CDR2 YFSETQ. CDR3 sequence: CASSPGGREPQHF. The CDR3 bases are TGCGCCAGCAGCCCAGGGGGCCGGGAGCCCCAGCATTTT. Filled out from reference TRBV5-1 and TRBJ1-5, the complete variable domain reads KAGVTQTPRYLIKTRGQQVTLSCSPISGHRSVSWYQQTPGQGLQFLFEYFSETQRNKGNFPGRFSGRQFSNSRSEMNVSTLELGDSALYLCASSPGGREPQHFGDGTRLSIL.

The CDR3: CSVVPGAGTEAFF. For the CDR3, the DNA is TGCAGCGTTGTCCCAGGGGCGGGCACTGAAGCTTTCTTT. The rearrangement uses TRBV29-1 and TRBJ1-1; D is perhaps TRBD1 (6 bases). The germline gives CDR1 SQVTM, CDR2 ANQGSEA. The CDR3 is 13 amino acids. Trimming left V 4 bases short and J 4 bases short, with 13 bases between.